Shown below are 25 T cell receptor beta chains from a single sample sequenced in a study of T cell responses to AZD1222 COVID-19 vaccine (dated by TCRdb to the early 2020s). The method was the immunoSEQ multiplex PCR assay. TCRdb carries this immuneACCESS record with in-frame sequences only. Its versions omit some clonotypes, under half of them owing to an unresolved V gene in the studies checked, with the rest unexplained. Within this sample are 90,000 to 130,000 clones, with about four fifths of them counted one time only. The top ten clones comprise 9.4% of the sample. The time point tag for this specimen amounts to: baseline before first vaccination. Sample: peripheral blood, taken on day 0 of AZD1222 vaccination. These receptors were obtained from an adult in good health.

CDR3 in amino acids: CASSGMAGNTIYF. In DNA, the CDR3 is TGTGCCAGTAGTGGGATGGCTGGAAACACCATATATTTT. V is TRBV19 and J is TRBJ1-3, with D uncertain. Germline V gene lookup returns CDR1 LNHDA and CDR2 SQIVND (reference sequence). V lost 5 bases and J lost 2, with 7 bases in between. The CDR3 consists of 13 residues.

V usage is TRBV7-8 and J usage is TRBJ2-7; D is unresolved. V shed 3 bases and J shed 7 bases, with 13 bases lying between them. CDR3 size: 13 residues. CDR1 is SGHVS, CDR2 FQNEAQ, per germline. CDR3 nucleotide sequence: TGTGCCAGCAGCTTTACCGCCGGTCGGGAGCAGTACTTC. It specifies CASSFTAGREQYF.

The rearrangement joins TRBV7-9 to TRBJ1-2, with 9 bases lining up with TRBD1. This CDR3 has 15 amino acids. Per germline, CDR1 SEHNR and CDR2 FQNEAQ (reference sequence). The trim removed 6 bases at V and 2 bases at J, leaving 7 bases unmatched. The CDR3 sequence: CASSFDGQGNYGYTF. As DNA, the CDR3 is TGTGCCAGCAGTTTTGATGGACAGGGGAACTATGGCTACACCTTC.

The genes are TRBV19 and TRBJ1-1, with TRBD1 as a possible D gene (5 bases). Germline V lookup: CDR1 LNHDA, CDR2 SQIVND (reference sequence). The CDR3 spans 13 residues. Trimming left V 7 bases short and J 10 bases short, with 19 bases between. Here the CDR3 reads CASTDTGPVGAFF. In DNA form, the CDR3 reads TGTGCCAGTACCGACACGGGACCAGTCGGAGCTTTCTTT.

There are a few counts of this clone. The chain has TRBV7-2 and TRBJ1-3; 7 nucleotides align to TRBD1. V trimming: 3 bases; J trimming: 1 base; junction bases outside the gene matches: 3. The CDR3 covers 15 residues. The germline V gene encodes CDR1 SGHTA and CDR2 FQGNSA. Here the CDR3 DNA reads TGTGCCAGCAGCTTCCAGGGGGGGTCTGGAAACACCATATATTTT. Translating it yields CASSFQGGSGNTIYF. The variable domain in full, completed from reference TRBV7-2 and TRBJ1-3, reads GAGVSQSPSNKVTEKGKDVELRCDPISGHTALYWYRQSLGQGLEFLIYFQGNSAPDKSGLPSDRFSAERTGGSVSTLTIQRTQQEDSAVYLCASSFQGGSGNTIYFGEGSWLTVV.

This clone has a handful of counts. This chain joins TRBV28 and TRBJ1-1, with 7 bases identical to TRBD1. The length of the CDR3 is 12 residues. J lost 2 bases, V lost 8 bases, and 2 bases had no gene match. The germline gives CDR1 MDHEN, CDR2 SYDVKM. The CDR3 DNA reads as TGTGCCAGCCGAGGGGGCAACACTGAAGCTTTCTTT. It codes for CASRGGNTEAFF. Drawing the rest from reference TRBV28 and TRBJ1-1, the complete variable domain is DVKVTQSSRYLVKRTGEKVFLECVQDMDHENMFWYRQDPGLGLRLIYFSYDVKMKEKGDIPEGYSVSREKKERFSLILESASTNQTSMYLCASRGGNTEAFFGQGTRLTVV.

With respect to this clone: At one end the junction does not follow the germline gene, possibly because of a read error. This chain's CDR3 is CASSTSQGLGVRVF. Here the CDR3 DNA reads TGTGCCAGCAGCACCTCCCAGGGGCTAGGAGTAAGGGTCTTC. V usage is TRBV5-5 and J usage is TRBJ2-1; possible D gene TRBD1, 6 bases. This CDR3 comprises 14 residues. Germline V gene sequence: CDR1 SGHKS, CDR2 YYEKEE (reference sequence).

The chain links TRBV28 to TRBJ2-2, with D unresolved. Germline CDR1 reads MDHEN; CDR2 reads SYDVKM. V lost 7 bases to trimming and J lost 0 bases, with 6 bases between them. The CDR3 is 13 residues long. The CDR3: CASKSANTGELFF. The CDR3 nucleotides read TGTGCCAGCAAATCCGCGAACACCGGGGAGCTGTTTTTT.

This clone was found a few times. The V and J genes are TRBV3-1 (or the pseudogene TRBV3-2) and TRBJ2-5, with D hard to call. The germline CDR1 and CDR2 sequences are LGHDT and YNNKEL (reference sequence). CDR3 length: 13 residues. Between the trimmed V and J ends, which lost 5 bases and 5 bases, there was a span of 12 bases. DNA for the CDR3: TGTGCCAGCAGCTCACGCCTCGTCGAGACCCAGTACTTC. It specifies CASSSRLVETQYF.

J is TRBJ1-1 and V is TRBV28; no clear D. V dropped 7 bases and J dropped 5 bases, with 14 bases sitting between them. CDR3 size: 13 residues. Germline loops: CDR1 MDHEN, CDR2 SYDVKM. The CDR3 DNA sequence: TGTGCCAGCATAGCCATTTCTGGAACTGAAGCTTTCTTT. This encodes CASIAISGTEAFF.

The V call is TRBV28, the J call TRBJ1-1; D might be TRBD1 (6 bases). V was pared by 8 bases and J by 1 base, with 14 bases between. The CDR3 covers 14 residues. The germline V gene has CDR1 MDHEN and CDR2 SYDVKM. The CDR3 protein is CASLRGGTNTEAFF. CDR3 nucleotides: TGTGCCAGCCTACGAGGGGGTACGAACACTGAAGCTTTCTTT.

This clone was recorded a few times. The chain is built from TRBV28 and TRBJ1-2, with 8 bases aligning to TRBD1. V was pared by 2 bases and J by 7 bases, with 6 bases of the junction left unmatched. The CDR3 is 14 amino acids. Germline lookup yields CDR1 MDHEN and CDR2 SYDVKM. CDR3: CASSLARGQGGYTF. The CDR3 nucleotides are TGTGCCAGCAGTTTAGCCAGGGGGCAAGGTGGCTACACCTTC.

The CDR3 DNA reads as TGTGCCAGCAGTTGGACGGGCGGTGGCTACACCTTC. It yields the protein CASSWTGGGYTF. This chain connects TRBV12-3 or TRBV12-4 to TRBJ1-2; D is uncertain. The CDR3 has 12 amino acids. Between the trimmed V and J ends, which lost 4 bases and 7 bases, there was a span of 10 bases.

This clone was seen only once. The chain uses TRBV10-3 and TRBJ1-5; D might be TRBD1 (6 bases). In germline, CDR1 is ENHRY, CDR2 SYGVKD. Trimming cost V 4 bases and J 5 bases, with 12 bases left between them. The CDR3 is made up of 14 amino acids. CDR3 region: CAISGGASDQPQHF. DNA of the CDR3: TGTGCCATCAGTGGGGGGGCAAGCGATCAGCCCCAGCATTTT.

The chain links TRBV5-1 to TRBJ2-3; 8 bases agree with TRBD2. CDR3 length: 14 amino acids. Germline V gene data show CDR1 as SGHRS and CDR2 as YFSETQ. Germline trimming cut 5 bases from V and 6 bases from J; bases unmatched to any gene: 8. CDR3 nucleotide sequence: TGCGCCAGCAGAATTGCGGGACTAGAGGATACGCAGTATTTT. Translation: CASRIAGLEDTQYF.

The chain combines TRBV5-1 with TRBJ1-2; the D gene is possibly TRBD1 (6 bases). CDR1 and CDR2 from the germline V gene are SGHRS and YFSETQ. The CDR3 loop spans 13 amino acids. V was pared by 0 bases and J by 7 bases, with 10 bases between. CDR3 coding DNA: TGCGCCAGCAGCTTGGACGGACAGACTGGCTACACCTTC. It specifies CASSLDGQTGYTF.

This rearrangement joins TRBV28 to TRBJ1-1, with 9 bases fitting TRBD1. The CDR3 length is 13 residues. The V gene end was trimmed by 4 bases and the J gene end by 9 bases; junction bases not matched to a gene: 6. Looked up from germline, CDR1 is MDHEN and CDR2 is SYDVKM. As DNA, the CDR3 is TGTGCCAGCAGTTCGGGACAGGGAGGGAAAGCTTTCTTT. It specifies CASSSGQGGKAFF.

The chain has TRBV10-3 and TRBJ1-6; no firm D call. This CDR3 comprises 13 residues. Germline-derived CDR1 and CDR2 are ENHRY and SYGVKD. Trimming stripped 6 bases from V and 5 bases from J, with 8 bases between. The CDR3 sequence: CAIRSGNNSPLHF. DNA of the CDR3: TGTGCCATCAGGAGCGGAAATAATTCACCCCTCCACTTT.

This chain links TRBV19 with TRBJ1-1; no clear D. Trimming removed 6 bases at V and 0 bases at J, with 11 bases between. Germline V CDR1 and CDR2: LNHDA, SQIVND (reference sequence). CDR3 length equals 14 residues. The CDR3 sequence is CASRLTFMNTEAFF. The CDR3 coding sequence is TGTGCCAGTAGACTGACATTCATGAACACTGAAGCTTTCTTT.

The gene calls are TRBV19 and TRBJ2-2; no reliable D call. CDR3 length equals 12 residues. Trimming removed 8 bases at V and 4 bases at J, with 8 bases between. Germline assignment: CDR1 LNHDA and CDR2 SQIVND (reference sequence). CDR3 in amino acids: CASGSGTGELFF. CDR3 bases: TGTGCCAGTGGGTCGGGCACCGGGGAGCTGTTTTTT.

This clone was counted a few times. CDR3 sequence reads: CASSQLFSSGNYEQYF. The CDR3, as DNA: TGTGCCAGCAGCCAATTATTTTCTAGCGGCAACTACGAGCAGTACTTC. The chain joins TRBV14 to TRBJ2-7, with TRBD2 matching over 7 bases. CDR3 length: 16 amino acids. V lost 2 bases and J lost 3; bases outside the gene matches: 10. The germline CDR1 and CDR2 sequences are SGHDN and FVKESK.

This chain joins TRBV28 and TRBJ2-7, with D possibly TRBD1 on 5 matching bases. The CDR3 length is 14 residues. Germline V gene lookup returns CDR1 MDHEN and CDR2 SYDVKM. V lost 4 bases to trimming and J lost 6 bases, with 16 bases between them. The CDR3 here is CASSSFQGKGEQYF. The CDR3 DNA sequence: TGTGCCAGCAGTTCATTCCAGGGCAAGGGCGAGCAGTACTTC.

V usage is TRBV7-6 and J usage is TRBJ2-3; no definite D call. V was shortened by 1 base and J by 5 bases, with 10 bases between the two germline ends. The germline V gene has CDR1 SGHVS and CDR2 FNYEAQ. This CDR3 is built from 14 residues. The CDR3: CASSLVGKGDTQYF. CDR3 sequence (DNA): TGTGCCAGCAGCTTAGTGGGGAAAGGAGATACGCAGTATTTT.

Here the CDR3 reads CASSLERGPRDTQYF. CDR3 DNA: TGTGCCAGCAGCTTAGAGCGGGGGCCGAGGGATACGCAGTATTTT. The chain joins TRBV7-2 to TRBJ2-3, with TRBD2 matching over 8 bases. The length of the CDR3 is 15 residues. Germline V CDR1 and CDR2: SGHTA, FQGNSA. With 1 base clipped from V and 6 bases from J, the junction kept 6 bases outside the gene matches.

The chain links TRBV15 to TRBJ1-5; D uncertain. Germline CDR1 reads LNHNV; CDR2 reads YYDKDF (reference sequence). V shed 5 bases and J shed 0 bases, with 11 bases lying between them. The CDR3 is made up of 15 amino acids. The CDR3 coding sequence is TGTGCCACCAGCCTAGAGCCAGATAGCAATCAGCCCCAGCATTTT. This codes for CATSLEPDSNQPQHF.